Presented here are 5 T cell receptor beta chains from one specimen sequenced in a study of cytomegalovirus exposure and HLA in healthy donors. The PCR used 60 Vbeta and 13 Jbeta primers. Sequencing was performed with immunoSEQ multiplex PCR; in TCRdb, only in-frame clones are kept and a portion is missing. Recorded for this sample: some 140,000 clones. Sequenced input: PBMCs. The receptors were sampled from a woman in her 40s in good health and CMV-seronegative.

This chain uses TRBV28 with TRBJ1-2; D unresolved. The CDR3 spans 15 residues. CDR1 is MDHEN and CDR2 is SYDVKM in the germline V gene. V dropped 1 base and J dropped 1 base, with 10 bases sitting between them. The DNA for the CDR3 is TGTGCCAGCAGTTTATTCGCGAACAGTAACTATGGCTACACCTTC. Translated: CASSLFANSNYGYTF.

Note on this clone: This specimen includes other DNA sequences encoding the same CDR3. In DNA form, the CDR3 reads TGTGCCAGCTCCGGGACAGTTTCCTACGAGCAGTACTTC. Translated, it gives CASSGTVSYEQYF. J is TRBJ2-7 and V is TRBV18, with 7 positions matching TRBD1. Trimming at V came to 6 bases and at J to 1 base, leaving 3 bases not matched to a gene. The CDR3 runs to 13 residues. The germline gives CDR1 KGHSH, CDR2 LQKENI.

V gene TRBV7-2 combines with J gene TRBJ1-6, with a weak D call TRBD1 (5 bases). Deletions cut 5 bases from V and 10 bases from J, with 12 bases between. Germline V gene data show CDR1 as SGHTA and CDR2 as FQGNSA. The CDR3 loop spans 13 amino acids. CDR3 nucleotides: TGTGCCAGCAGCGGACCAGGGATATCACCCCTCCACTTT. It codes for CASSGPGISPLHF.

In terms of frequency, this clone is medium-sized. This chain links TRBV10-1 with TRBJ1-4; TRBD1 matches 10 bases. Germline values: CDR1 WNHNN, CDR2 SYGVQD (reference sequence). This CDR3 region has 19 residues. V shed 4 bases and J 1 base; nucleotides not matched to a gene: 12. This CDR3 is CASSGNMGDRGETNEKLFF. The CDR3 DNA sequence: TGCGCCAGCAGTGGTAATATGGGGGACAGGGGTGAAACTAATGAAAAACTGTTTTTT.

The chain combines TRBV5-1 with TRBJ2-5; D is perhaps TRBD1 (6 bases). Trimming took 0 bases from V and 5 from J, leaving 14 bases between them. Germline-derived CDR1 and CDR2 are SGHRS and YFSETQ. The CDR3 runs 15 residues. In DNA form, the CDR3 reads TGCGCCAGCAGCTTGGGGACAGTGTTTAGGGAGACCCAGTACTTC. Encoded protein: CASSLGTVFRETQYF.